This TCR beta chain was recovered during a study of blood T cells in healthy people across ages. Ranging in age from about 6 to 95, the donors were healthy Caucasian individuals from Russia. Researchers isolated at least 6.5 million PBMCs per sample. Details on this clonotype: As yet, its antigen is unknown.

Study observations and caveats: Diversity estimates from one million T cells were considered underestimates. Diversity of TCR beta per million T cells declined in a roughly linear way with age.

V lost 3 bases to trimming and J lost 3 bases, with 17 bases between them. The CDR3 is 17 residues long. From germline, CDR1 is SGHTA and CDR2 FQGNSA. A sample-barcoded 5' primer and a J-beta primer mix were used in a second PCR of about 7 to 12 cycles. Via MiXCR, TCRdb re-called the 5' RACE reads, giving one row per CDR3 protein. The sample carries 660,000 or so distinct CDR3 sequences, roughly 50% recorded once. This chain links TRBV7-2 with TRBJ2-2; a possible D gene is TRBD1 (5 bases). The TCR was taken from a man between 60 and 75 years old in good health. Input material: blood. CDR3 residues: CASSFDSLVKYTGELFF. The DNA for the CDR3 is TGTGCCAGCAGCTTCGACAGTCTGGTCAAATACACCGGGGAGCTGTTTTTT.